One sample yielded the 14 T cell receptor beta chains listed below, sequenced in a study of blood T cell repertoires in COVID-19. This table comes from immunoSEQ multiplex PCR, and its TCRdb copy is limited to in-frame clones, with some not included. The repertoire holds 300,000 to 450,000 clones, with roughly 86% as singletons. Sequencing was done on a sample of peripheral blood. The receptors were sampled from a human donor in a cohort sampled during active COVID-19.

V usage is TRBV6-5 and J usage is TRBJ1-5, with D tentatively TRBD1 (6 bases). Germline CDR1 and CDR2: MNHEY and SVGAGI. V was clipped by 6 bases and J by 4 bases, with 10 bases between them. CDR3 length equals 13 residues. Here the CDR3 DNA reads TGTGCCAGCAGAAGGACAGAGAATCAGCCCCAGCATTTT. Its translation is CASRRTENQPQHF.

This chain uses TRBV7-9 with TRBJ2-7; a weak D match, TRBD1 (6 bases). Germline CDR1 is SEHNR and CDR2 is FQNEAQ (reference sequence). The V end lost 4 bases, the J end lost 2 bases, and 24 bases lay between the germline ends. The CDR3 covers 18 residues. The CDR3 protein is CASSSRQDQGSLPYEQYF. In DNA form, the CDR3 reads TGTGCCAGCAGCTCCAGACAGGACCAGGGATCTCTTCCCTACGAGCAGTACTTC.

The CDR3 loop reads CASSFTVLGTSASEQFF. CDR3 sequence (DNA): TGTGCCAGCAGCTTTACCGTACTCGGGACTAGCGCGAGTGAGCAGTTCTTC. This chain uses TRBV11-2 with TRBJ2-1, with 10 nucleotides matching TRBD2. This CDR3 spans 17 amino acids. Germline CDR1 is SGHAT and CDR2 is FQNNGV. J lost 9 bases, V lost 3 bases, and 14 bases had no gene match.

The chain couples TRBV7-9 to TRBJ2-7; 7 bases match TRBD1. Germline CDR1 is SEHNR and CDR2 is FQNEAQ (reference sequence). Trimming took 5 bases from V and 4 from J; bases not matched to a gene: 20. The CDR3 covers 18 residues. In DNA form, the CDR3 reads TGTGCCAGCAGCCAAAACAAAGGGGGCTCCCACTTGGGGTACGAGCAGTACTTC. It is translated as CASSQNKGGSHLGYEQYF.

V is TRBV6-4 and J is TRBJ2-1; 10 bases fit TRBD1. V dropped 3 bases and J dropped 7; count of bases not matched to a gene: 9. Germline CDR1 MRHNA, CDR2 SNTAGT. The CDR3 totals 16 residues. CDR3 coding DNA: TGTGCCAGCAGTGATCCCTCGGACAGGGGGAGGAATGAGCAGTTCTTC. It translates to CASSDPSDRGRNEQFF.

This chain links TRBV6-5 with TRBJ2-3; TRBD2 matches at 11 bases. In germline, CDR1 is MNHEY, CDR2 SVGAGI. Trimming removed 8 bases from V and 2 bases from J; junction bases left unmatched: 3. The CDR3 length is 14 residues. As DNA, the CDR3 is TGTGCCAGCGTTAGCGGGAGGGACACAGATACGCAGTATTTT. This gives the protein CASVSGRDTDTQYF.

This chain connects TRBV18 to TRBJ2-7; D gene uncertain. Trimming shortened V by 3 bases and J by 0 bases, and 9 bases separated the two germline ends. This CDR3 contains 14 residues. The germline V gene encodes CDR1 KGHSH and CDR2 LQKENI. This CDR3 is CASSPVESSYEQYF. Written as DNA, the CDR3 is TGTGCCAGCTCACCGGTAGAGAGCTCCTACGAGCAGTACTTC.

CDR3 nucleotide sequence: TGTGCCAGCAGCTTAAATCCTAGCGGGAGTGGGGAGACCCAGTACTTC. The encoded protein is CASSLNPSGSGETQYF. This chain links TRBV7-7 with TRBJ2-5; 10 bases fit TRBD2. The CDR3 extends over 16 amino acids. With V trimmed by 2 bases and J by 5 bases, 8 bases remained unmatched. The germline CDR1 and CDR2 sequences are SSHAT and FNYEAQ (reference sequence). The entire variable domain, with the rest obtained from reference TRBV7-7 and TRBJ2-5, is as follows: GAGVSQSPRYKVTKRGQDVTLRCDPISSHATLYWYQQALGQGPEFLTYFNYEAQPDKSGLPSDRFSAERPEGSISTLTIQRTEQRDSAMYRCASSLNPSGSGETQYFGPGTRLLVL.

The CDR3 is CASSTLQGAGTEAFF. DNA for the CDR3: TGTGCCAGCAGCACCCTTCAGGGGGCGGGCACTGAAGCTTTCTTT. This sequence joins TRBV7-2 and TRBJ1-1; 8 nucleotides line up with TRBD1. There are 15 residues in the CDR3. Germline CDR1 reads SGHTA; CDR2 reads FQGNSA. Trimming took 5 bases from V and 4 from J; bases not matched to a gene: 9.

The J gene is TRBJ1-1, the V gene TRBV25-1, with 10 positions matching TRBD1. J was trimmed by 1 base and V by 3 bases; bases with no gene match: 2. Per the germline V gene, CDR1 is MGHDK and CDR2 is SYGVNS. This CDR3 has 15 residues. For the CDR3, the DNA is TGTGCCAGCAGTGATAGACAGGGGGCGAACACTGAAGCTTTCTTT. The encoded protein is CASSDRQGANTEAFF.

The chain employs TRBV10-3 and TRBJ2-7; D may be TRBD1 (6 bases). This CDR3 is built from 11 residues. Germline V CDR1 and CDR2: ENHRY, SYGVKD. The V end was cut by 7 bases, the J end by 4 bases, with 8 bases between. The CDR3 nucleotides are TGTGCCATCAACACAGGGTACGAGCAGTACTTC. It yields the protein CAINTGYEQYF.

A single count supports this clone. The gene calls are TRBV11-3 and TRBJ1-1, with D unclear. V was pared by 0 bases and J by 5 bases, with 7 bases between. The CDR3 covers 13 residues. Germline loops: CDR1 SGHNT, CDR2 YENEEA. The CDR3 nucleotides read TGTGCCAGCAGCTTAGAGAGGGAAACTGAAGCTTTCTTT. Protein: CASSLERETEAFF. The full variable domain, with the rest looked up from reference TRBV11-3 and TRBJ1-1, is EAGVVQSPRYKIIEKKQPVAFWCNPISGHNTLYWYLQNLGQGPELLIRYENEEAVDDSQLPKDRFSAERLKGVDSTLKIQPAELGDSAVYLCASSLERETEAFFGQGTRLTVV.

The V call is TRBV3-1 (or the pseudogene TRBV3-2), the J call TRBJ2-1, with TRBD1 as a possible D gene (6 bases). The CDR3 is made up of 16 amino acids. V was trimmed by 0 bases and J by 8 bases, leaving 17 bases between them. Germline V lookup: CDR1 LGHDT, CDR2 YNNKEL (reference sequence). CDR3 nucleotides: TGTGCCAGCAGCCAAGATAGAGGACAGATGGGCGATGAGCAGTTCTTC. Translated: CASSQDRGQMGDEQFF.

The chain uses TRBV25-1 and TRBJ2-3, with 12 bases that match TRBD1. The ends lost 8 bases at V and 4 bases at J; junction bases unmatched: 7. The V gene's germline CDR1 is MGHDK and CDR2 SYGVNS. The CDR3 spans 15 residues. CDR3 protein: CASLAGTGGADTQYF. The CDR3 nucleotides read TGTGCCAGCCTAGCCGGGACAGGGGGCGCAGATACGCAGTATTTT.